The 27 T cell receptor beta chains below come from one sample, sequenced in a study of T-cell memory formation after mild COVID-19. Each CDR3 protein gets one entry after TCRdb re-called the 5' RACE reads with MiXCR. The table lists 92,000 or so distinct CDR3 sequences, about 15% of them singletons. The source material was PBMCs or a T cell subset sorted from them (not recorded which). Source of these receptors: a man aged 18 to 29 who had mild COVID-19 (a few samples of this study predate the infection). Cell type and time point are not known.

The CDR3 protein is CASSPRAAGEQFF. The DNA for the CDR3 is TGTGCCAGCAGCCCACGCGCGGCGGGTGAGCAGTTCTTC. The chain employs TRBV7-8 and TRBJ2-1, with a weak D call TRBD2 (5 bases). V was pared by 5 bases and J by 9 bases, with 14 bases between. CDR3 length: 13 amino acids. CDR1 is SGHVS, CDR2 FQNEAQ, per germline.

This chain connects TRBV2 to TRBJ2-7; possible D gene TRBD2, 6 bases. The CDR3 extends over 13 amino acids. Germline CDR1 is SNHLY and CDR2 is FYNNEI. Trimming left V 6 bases short and J 0 bases short, with 9 bases between. The DNA for the CDR3 is TGTGCCAGCAGGGGGGGTCCCTCCTACGAGCAGTACTTC. Amino acid sequence: CASRGGPSYEQYF.

The V gene is TRBV7-2, the J gene TRBJ2-1; maybe TRBD2 (5 bases). CDR3 length: 16 residues. Trimming left V 6 bases short and J 2 bases short, with 17 bases between. Per germline, CDR1 SGHTA and CDR2 FQGNSA. CDR3 in amino acids: CASSSTRGVPYNEQFF. Written as DNA, the CDR3 is TGTGCCAGCAGTTCTACTCGGGGTGTGCCCTACAATGAGCAGTTCTTC.

The rearrangement uses TRBV7-8 and TRBJ2-7; no clear D gene. The CDR3 is 13 amino acids. V gave up 1 base and J gave up 1 base, with 5 bases separating them. CDR1 SGHVS and CDR2 FQNEAQ come from the germline V gene. CDR3 nucleotides: TGTGCCAGCAGCTTAGAGAGTTCCTACGAGCAGTACTTC. Its translation: CASSLESSYEQYF.

Only a few counts were recorded for this clonotype. The gene calls are TRBV7-2 and TRBJ1-5; D not resolved. The CDR3 runs to 14 residues. From germline, CDR1 is SGHTA and CDR2 FQGNSA. V lost 1 base to trimming and J lost 3 bases, with 7 bases between them. DNA for the CDR3: TGTGCCAGCAGCTTAGAGGCGACCAATCAGCCCCAGCATTTT. Its translation: CASSLEATNQPQHF.

The chain combines TRBV4-1 with TRBJ1-5; unclear D gene. This CDR3 comprises 14 residues. V lost 4 bases, J lost 7 bases, and 14 bases lay in between. The germline V gene encodes CDR1 MGHRA and CDR2 YSYEKL. Written as DNA, the CDR3 is TGCGCCAGCAGCCTTAACTTTCCCGGGCAGCCCCAGCATTTT. This gives the protein CASSLNFPGQPQHF.

The chain carries TRBV20-1 and TRBJ2-1; 8 bases line up with TRBD1. This CDR3 has 15 amino acids. With V trimmed by 3 bases and J by 3 bases, 7 bases remained unmatched. Germline values: CDR1 DFQATT, CDR2 SNEGSKA (reference sequence). CDR3 nucleotides: TGCAGTGCTAGCGGGACAGGAGTACTCTACAATGAGCAGTTCTTC. It translates to CSASGTGVLYNEQFF.

This clonotype was detected only a few times. The V call is TRBV2, the J call TRBJ1-4; perhaps TRBD1 as D (6 bases). The ends were cut back, 2 bases at V and 4 bases at J, with 23 bases in the middle. This CDR3 has 19 residues. Germline-derived CDR1 and CDR2 are SNHLY and FYNNEI. The CDR3 DNA is TGTGCCAGCAGTGAAACACTGACCCTAGACAGGAGTTTTAATGAAAAACTGTTTTTT. Its translation is CASSETLTLDRSFNEKLFF.

This clonotype appeared once. The gene calls are TRBV20-1 and TRBJ1-2; TRBD1 matches at 8 bases. With 3 bases clipped from V and 6 bases from J, the junction kept 12 bases outside the gene matches. Germline V CDR1 and CDR2: DFQATT, SNEGSKA (reference sequence). There are 15 residues in the CDR3. For the CDR3, the DNA is TGCAGTGCTAGTCCGCCTTTTGACAGGGGACATGGCTACACCTTC. Protein sequence: CSASPPFDRGHGYTF.

This clonotype was seen at least ten times. The rearrangement uses TRBV5-1 and TRBJ2-7; D not resolved. Per the germline V gene, CDR1 is SGHRS and CDR2 is YFSETQ. The CDR3 length is 13 residues. V was trimmed by 4 bases and J by 6 bases, leaving 14 bases between them. CDR3 sequence reads: CASSPSRRPEQYV. In DNA form, the CDR3 reads TGCGCCAGCAGCCCCAGTCGTCGCCCCGAGCAGTACGTC.

This clonotype was detected only a few times. This rearrangement joins TRBV6-2 or TRBV6-3 to TRBJ2-1; D is possibly TRBD1 (5 bases). V dropped 6 bases and J dropped 0 bases, with 12 bases sitting between them. The germline V gene encodes CDR1 MNHEY and CDR2 SVGEGT. This CDR3 region has 15 residues. CDR3 sequence reads: CASSQGRSSYNEQFF. In DNA, the CDR3 is TGTGCCAGCAGCCAGGGAAGAAGCTCCTACAATGAGCAGTTCTTC.

This clonotype was picked up many times. This rearrangement joins TRBV20-1 to TRBJ2-3, with D perhaps TRBD2 (6 bases). CDR1 is DFQATT and CDR2 is SNEGSKA in the germline V gene (reference sequence). The V end was cut by 5 bases, the J end by 6 bases, with 12 bases between. The CDR3 length is 12 residues. The CDR3 coding sequence is TGCAGTGCTGACGCGGGGTCGGATACGCAGTATTTT. Residues: CSADAGSDTQYF.

The sample holds a few counts of this clonotype. The gene calls are TRBV7-3 and TRBJ1-1, with D unclear. The CDR3 contains 15 residues. Trimming cost V 1 base and J 1 base, with 10 bases left between them. CDR1 and CDR2 (germline): SGHTA, FQGTGA. The CDR3 spells CASSLNRLGNTEAFF. The CDR3 DNA reads as TGTGCCAGCAGCTTAAATCGGCTTGGGAACACTGAAGCTTTCTTT.

This rearrangement joins TRBV3-1 to TRBJ2-1, with a tentative D call TRBD2 (5 bases). The CDR3 contains 17 residues. The V end lost 0 bases, the J end lost 5 bases, and 17 bases lay between the germline ends. The germline V gene has CDR1 LGHDT and CDR2 YNNKEL (reference sequence). This chain's CDR3 is CASSQDRFVREHNEQFF. In DNA form, the CDR3 reads TGTGCCAGCAGCCAAGATAGGTTTGTTCGGGAACACAATGAGCAGTTCTTC.

The chain joins TRBV7-9 to TRBJ1-5; TRBD1 agrees at 8 bases. In germline, CDR1 is SEHNR, CDR2 FQNEAQ (reference sequence). V trimming: 4 bases; J trimming: 5 bases; junction bases outside the gene matches: 4. CDR3 length equals 14 residues. Here the CDR3 DNA reads TGTGCCAGCAGCTCGATGACAGGGGATCAGCCCCAGCATTTT. This encodes CASSSMTGDQPQHF.

This clonotype was counted a few times. In DNA form, the CDR3 reads TGCAGTGCTAGAGTTACCGAAAAACTGTTTTTT. Translated, it gives CSARVTEKLFF. The chain uses TRBV20-1 and TRBJ1-4; D not certain. This CDR3 region has 11 residues. Germline V gives CDR1 DFQATT, CDR2 SNEGSKA (reference sequence). Deletions cut 1 base from V and 8 bases from J, with 5 bases between.

The CDR3 nucleotides read TGTGCCACCAGTGCCCCGGCTTCTCGTCTGGGGAACTACAATGAGCAGTTCTTC. Translating gives CATSAPASRLGNYNEQFF. The chain joins TRBV24-1 to TRBJ2-1; no clear D gene. The V gene lost 5 bases and the J gene lost 3 bases, with 22 bases spanning the gap. The CDR3 runs to 18 residues. Germline-derived CDR1 and CDR2 are KGHDR and SFDVKD.

The genes are TRBV20-1 and TRBJ2-2; 10 nucleotides match TRBD2. The ends lost 1 base at V and 2 bases at J; junction bases unmatched: 4. There are 16 residues in the CDR3. CDR1 is DFQATT and CDR2 is SNEGSKA in the germline V gene (reference sequence). CDR3 DNA sequence: TGCAGTGCTAGAGTTAGCGGGGGGACTAACACCGGGGAGCTGTTTTTT. Amino acid sequence: CSARVSGGTNTGELFF.

V is TRBV2 and J is TRBJ2-3; 8 bases line up with TRBD2. The V segment lost 6 bases and the J segment 0 bases; nucleotides outside the gene matches: 2. The germline V gene encodes CDR1 SNHLY and CDR2 FYNNEI. This CDR3 spans 14 amino acids. CDR3 in DNA: TGTGCCAGCAGCCGCGGGGGGAGCACAGATACGCAGTATTTT. It codes for CASSRGGSTDTQYF.

This clonotype was recorded a few times. The chain is built from TRBV7-9 and TRBJ1-2; D gene unclear. CDR3 length equals 11 residues. Trimming took 5 bases from V and 5 from J, leaving 6 bases between them. CDR1 is SEHNR, CDR2 FQNEAQ, per germline (reference sequence). This CDR3 is CASSDQYGYTF. CDR3 sequence (DNA): TGTGCCAGCAGCGATCAATATGGCTACACCTTC.

This chain uses TRBV2 with TRBJ2-4, with D hard to call. Per germline, CDR1 SNHLY and CDR2 FYNNEI. V lost 2 bases and J lost 3, with 5 bases in between. The CDR3 length is 13 residues. CDR3 residues: CASSEPGKNIQYF. The DNA for the CDR3 is TGTGCCAGCAGTGAACCGGGCAAAAACATTCAGTACTTC.

This rearrangement joins TRBV10-3 to TRBJ2-1, with 10 nucleotides matching TRBD2. CDR3 length equals 15 residues. Germline CDR1 ENHRY, CDR2 SYGVKD. Unmatched junction bases numbered 6, after V lost 3 bases and J lost 7 bases. The CDR3 is CAISEERGGLNEQFF. CDR3 bases: TGTGCCATCAGTGAAGAGCGGGGGGGCTTGAATGAGCAGTTCTTC.

The chain employs TRBV4-1 and TRBJ2-3; D tentatively fits TRBD1 or TRBD2 (5 bases each). Germline V gives CDR1 MGHRA, CDR2 YSYEKL. The CDR3 has 15 residues. With 4 bases removed from V and 0 bases from J, the gap between germline ends came to 11 bases. The CDR3 sequence is CASSRMGRSTDTQYF. The CDR3 region has the DNA TGCGCCAGCAGCCGCATGGGACGGAGCACAGATACGCAGTATTTT.

This sequence joins TRBV7-9 and TRBJ2-5; no clear D gene. V was cut by 1 base and J by 5 bases, with 11 bases left in between. This CDR3 spans 14 amino acids. Germline V gives CDR1 SEHNR, CDR2 FQNEAQ (reference sequence). CDR3 sequence (DNA): TGTGCCAGCAGCTTAGGCAGCGTTACGGAGACCCAGTACTTC. Protein: CASSLGSVTETQYF.

The chain employs TRBV5-1 and TRBJ2-4; D possibly corresponds to TRBD1 (7 bases). Germline V gene sequence: CDR1 SGHRS, CDR2 YFSETQ. The CDR3 has 18 residues. Between the trimmed V and J ends, which lost 4 bases and 1 base, there was a span of 21 bases. CDR3 nucleotide sequence: TGCGCCAGCAGCGACGGGGGTACAGGGGCGGGCGCCAAAAACATTCAGTACTTC. This sequence encodes CASSDGGTGAGAKNIQYF.

The V gene is TRBV4-3, the J gene TRBJ2-2; D might be TRBD1 (6 bases). Germline CDR1 is LGHNA and CDR2 is YSLEER. The CDR3 has 16 residues. V was clipped by 0 bases and J by 6 bases, with 14 bases between them. The CDR3 DNA is TGCGCCAGCAGCCAAGATCTAACAGGGCTGGCCGGGGAGCTGTTTTTT. Amino acid sequence: CASSQDLTGLAGELFF.

The chain carries TRBV12-3 or TRBV12-4 and TRBJ1-5; 9 bases fit TRBD1. V trimming: 4 bases; J trimming: 7 bases; junction bases outside the gene matches: 14. The CDR3 length is 17 residues. The CDR3 DNA reads as TGTGCCAGCAGTTCTTGGAGGACAGGGGCTAGGAGGCAGCCCCAGCATTTT. Translated, it gives CASSSWRTGARRQPQHF.